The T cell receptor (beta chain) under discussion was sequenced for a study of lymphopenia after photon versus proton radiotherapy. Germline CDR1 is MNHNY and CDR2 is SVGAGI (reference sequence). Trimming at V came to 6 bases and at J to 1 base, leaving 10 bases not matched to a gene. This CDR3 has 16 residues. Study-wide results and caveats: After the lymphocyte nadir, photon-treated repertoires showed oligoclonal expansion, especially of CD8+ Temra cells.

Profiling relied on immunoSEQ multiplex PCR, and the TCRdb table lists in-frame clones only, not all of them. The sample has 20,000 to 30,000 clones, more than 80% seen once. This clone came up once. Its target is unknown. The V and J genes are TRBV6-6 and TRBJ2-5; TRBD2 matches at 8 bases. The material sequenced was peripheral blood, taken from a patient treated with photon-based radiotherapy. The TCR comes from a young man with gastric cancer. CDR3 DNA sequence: TGTGCCAGCAGCCAAAGACTAGCGAGCCTCCAAGAGACCCAGTACTTC. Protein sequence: CASSQRLASLQETQYF.